This is a list of T cell receptor beta chains from one sample in a study of metastatic and nonmetastatic thyroid tumors. With MiXCR, TCRdb called clones anew from the PCR reads. Among tens of thousands of clones listed, less than 25% were seen once. The sample comprised tumor tissue. These receptors were taken from a female donor with papillary thyroid cancer or a benign thyroid nodule (not recorded which). Some clones in this sample may be carry-over from other donors' samples. Both conserved end residues are part of each CDR3. D genes are given only for firm matches. Some rows mark clone size as missing; the rest say once, few, many or name a class of expanded clone.

CDR3nt	CDR3aa	abundance	v_gene	j_gene	d_gene
TGTGCCAGCAGCTTGGTATTGTATCAGCCCCAGCATTTT	CASSLVLYQPQHF	NA	TRBV11-3	TRBJ1-5	NA
TGTGCCATCCAGAGGGGACAGGTAGTCTATGGCTACACCTTC	CAIQRGQVVYGYTF	NA	TRBV10-3	TRBJ1-2	TRBD1
TGTGCCAGCAGGAACCACGGACAGGGCAACTCCTACGAGCAGTACTTC	CASRNHGQGNSYEQYF	NA	TRBV6-1	TRBJ2-7	TRBD1
TGTGCCAGCAGCCAAGATCGGTACTACGAGCAGTACTTC	CASSQDRYYEQYF	NA	TRBV14	TRBJ2-7	NA
TGCGCCAGCAGACCTGGACAGGGGGGCTTCCTCCACTTT	CASRPGQGGFLHF	many	TRBV5-1	TRBJ1-6	TRBD1
TGTGCCAGCTCAACCCGGGAGCGTAGCACAGATACGCAGTATTTT	CASSTRERSTDTQYF	few	TRBV27	TRBJ2-3	NA
TGTGCCAGCAGCCAAGACCCACACTCGGAGGGCGGGGAGACCCAGTACTTC	CASSQDPHSEGGETQYF	NA	TRBV4-2	TRBJ2-5	NA
TGTGCCAGCAGCCCACAGCAGGGGAACTATGGCTACACCTTC	CASSPQQGNYGYTF	many	TRBV7-2	TRBJ1-2	NA
TGCGCCAGCAGCTTATTACCGGGACAGATTAACACTGAAGCTTTCTTT	CASSLLPGQINTEAFF	NA	TRBV5-1	TRBJ1-1	TRBD1
TGTGCCAGCAGCGTAACCCACTCGGGGGGCGCAGGAAGAAACACCATATATTTT	CASSVTHSGGAGRNTIYF	many	TRBV9	TRBJ1-3	NA
TGTGCCAGCAGCCAAGATGGACAGGCCTACGAGCAGTACTTC	CASSQDGQAYEQYF	once	TRBV4-2	TRBJ2-7	TRBD1
TGTGCCAGTAGTATCCCAGGGTGGGGACCCAACTATGGCTACACCTTC	CASSIPGWGPNYGYTF	many	TRBV19	TRBJ1-2	NA
TGTGCCAGCAGCGACACAGGGGTCCGCAATCAGCCCCAGCATTTT	CASSDTGVRNQPQHF	many	TRBV7-2	TRBJ1-5	TRBD1
TGTGCCAGCAGTTTACGGACAGGCGGAGGAAGAAACTATGGCTACACCTTC	CASSLRTGGGRNYGYTF	NA	TRBV27	TRBJ1-2	TRBD1
TGTGCCACCAGTGATTTGCTGACTAGCGGGAGGACTGAGCAGTTCTTC	CATSDLLTSGRTEQFF	few	TRBV24-1	TRBJ2-1	TRBD2
TGCAGTGCTACCGTTACTGTGGGGCATACGCAGTATTTT	CSATVTVGHTQYF	many	TRBV20-1	TRBJ2-3	NA
TGTGCCACCAAGTTAGCGGGGGCAGGGGTTAAAGGTGGCTACACCTTC	CATKLAGAGVKGGYTF	NA	TRBV6-6	TRBJ1-2	NA
TGTGCCACCAGTGATTCTCGGACGGACAGTAATGGCTACACCTTC	CATSDSRTDSNGYTF	NA	TRBV24-1	TRBJ1-2	NA
TGTGCCAGCAAAAAAGCTCCTTACTCCTACAATGAGCAGTTCTTC	CASKKAPYSYNEQFF	many	TRBV2	TRBJ2-1	NA
TGTGCCACCAGTGATCCAATAGCGGATACCCAGTACTTC	CATSDPIADTQYF	NA	TRBV24-1	TRBJ2-5	NA
TGTGCCAGTAGCCGACTAGCGGGAATGTCAGATACGCAGTATTTT	CASSRLAGMSDTQYF	many	TRBV19	TRBJ2-3	TRBD2
TGTGCCAGCTCACCGGTCCACGAGCAGTACTTC	CASSPVHEQYF	NA	TRBV18	TRBJ2-7	NA
TGTGCCAGCAGCCGTACTAGCGGGTCCTACGAGCAGTACTTC	CASSRTSGSYEQYF	medium-sized	TRBV3-1	TRBJ2-7	TRBD2
TGCGCCAGCAGCTTGGGAAGCGGGGCCAATGAGCAGTTCTTC	CASSLGSGANEQFF	NA	TRBV5-1	TRBJ2-1	TRBD2
TGTGCCAGCCTTACCCCTGCGGGGGAAAAACTGTTTTTT	CASLTPAGEKLFF	many	TRBV6-1	TRBJ1-4	NA
TGTGCCAGCAGCGACAGTTATAATTCACCCCTCCACTTT	CASSDSYNSPLHF	many	TRBV12-3/TRBV12-4	TRBJ1-6	NA
TGTGCCAGCAGCTTAGTCCATGAGCAGTTCTTC	CASSLVHEQFF	NA	TRBV7-8	TRBJ2-1	NA
TGCGCCAGCAGCCAAAACCCCGGGACAGGGGGCAATGAGCAGTTCTTC	CASSQNPGTGGNEQFF	many	TRBV4-3	TRBJ2-1	TRBD1
TGTGCCAGCAGCCAGGACCAAGAGACCCAGTACTTC	CASSQDQETQYF	medium-sized	TRBV3-1	TRBJ2-5	NA
TGCGCCAGCAGTAAAGATCCGGGACTACGCGAAAGAACAGATACGCAGTATTTT	CASSKDPGLRERTDTQYF	NA	TRBV10-1	TRBJ2-3	TRBD2
TGCGGTGCTCCCGTGGGACGGGCTTTAGCGTATACGCAGTATTTT	CGAPVGRALAYTQYF	few	TRBV20-1	TRBJ2-3	NA
TGCGCCAGCAGCCAAGATCGGCAGACACAGTTCTTC	CASSQDRQTQFF	few	TRBV4-1	TRBJ2-1	NA
TGTGCCAGCATCCTACTAGCGGGAGGGCCTGTTACGCAGTATTTT	CASILLAGGPVTQYF	NA	TRBV12-3/TRBV12-4	TRBJ2-3	TRBD2
TGTGCCTGGAGTTACCAGCGGCACACTGAAGCTTTCTTT	CAWSYQRHTEAFF	medium-sized	TRBV30	TRBJ1-1	NA
TGTGCCAGCAGTTTATTTGACAGGGGAGTAGCTTTCTTT	CASSLFDRGVAFF	NA	TRBV27	TRBJ1-1	TRBD1
TGTGCCACCAGTGACCTAAAGGGACGGCAAAACTATGGCTACACCTTC	CATSDLKGRQNYGYTF	medium-sized	TRBV24-1	TRBJ1-2	NA
TGCAGCACTGGGGTCCCCTCACAGCGGGGGGGCCACTCCCACAATGAGCAGTTCTTC	CSTGVPSQRGGHSHNEQFF	many	TRBV29-1	TRBJ2-1	TRBD2
TGTGCCCGAGCGGGTCAAGAGACCCAGTACTTC	CARAGQETQYF	many	TRBV2	TRBJ2-5	NA
TGTGCCAGCAGCTTGACTTACCCTAGCGGGGGGCCTTACAATGAGCAGTTCTTC	CASSLTYPSGGPYNEQFF	many	TRBV7-8	TRBJ2-1	TRBD2
TGCGCCAGCAGCTTGATGGGACAGACCTACGAGCAGTACTTC	CASSLMGQTYEQYF	many	TRBV5-1	TRBJ2-7	TRBD1
TGTGCCAGCAGTTACTCGGCCAGATATGGAGAGTTCTTC	CASSYSARYGEFF	NA	TRBV6-2/TRBV6-3	TRBJ2-1	NA
TGTGCCAGCAGTCTTCGGACTATTACGTACCAAGAGACCCAGTACTTC	CASSLRTITYQETQYF	many	TRBV6-1	TRBJ2-5	NA
TGCGCCAGCAGCTTGGAGGGGGAGCCGTACAATGAGCAGTTCTTC	CASSLEGEPYNEQFF	NA	TRBV5-1	TRBJ2-1	NA
TGCAGTGCTAGAGATCGGGGGGGTGGCTCCTACGAGCAGTACTTC	CSARDRGGGSYEQYF	NA	TRBV20-1	TRBJ2-7	TRBD2
TGTGCCAGCAGACCTATAGACAGGGGAATTGACGAGCAGTACTTC	CASRPIDRGIDEQYF	few	TRBV6-1	TRBJ2-7	TRBD1
TGTGCCAGCAGTTTTTTGGGGGACACCCTAGGGGAGACCCAGTACTTC	CASSFLGDTLGETQYF	NA	TRBV6-2/TRBV6-3	TRBJ2-5	NA
TGCAGTGCGGATGGTACTAGCGGGAGCACCTACGAGCAGTACTTC	CSADGTSGSTYEQYF	NA	TRBV20-1	TRBJ2-7	TRBD2
TGTGCCACCAGCAGAGAAGTCGCAGGGACTGAAGCTTTCTTT	CATSREVAGTEAFF	many	TRBV15	TRBJ1-1	NA